This T cell receptor beta chain is from a study of blood T cell repertoires in COVID-19. Germline V gene sequence: CDR1 SGHDN, CDR2 FVKESK. The CDR3 is made up of 13 amino acids. V shed 2 bases and J shed 6 bases, with 8 bases lying between them. Assay used: immunoSEQ multiplex PCR; TCRdb lists only in-frame clones, some missing. The data contain 90,000 to 130,000 clones, about three quarters of them singletons. The specimen sequenced was peripheral blood. The origin of this receptor is a woman in her forties with acute or convalescent COVID-19. This chain joins TRBV14 and TRBJ1-5; no firm D call. The CDR3 region is CASSQSESQPQHF. The CDR3 DNA is TGTGCCAGCAGCCAATCAGAAAGTCAGCCCCAGCATTTT.